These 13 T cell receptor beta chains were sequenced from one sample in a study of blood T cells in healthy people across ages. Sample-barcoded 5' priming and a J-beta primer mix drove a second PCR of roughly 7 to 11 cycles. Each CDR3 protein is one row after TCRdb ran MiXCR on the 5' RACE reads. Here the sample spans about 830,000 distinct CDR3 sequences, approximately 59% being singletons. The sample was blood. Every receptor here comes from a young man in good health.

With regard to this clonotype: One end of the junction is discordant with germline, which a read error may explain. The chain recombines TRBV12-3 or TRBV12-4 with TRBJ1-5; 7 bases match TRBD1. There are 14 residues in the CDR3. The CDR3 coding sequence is TGTACCAGCAGTCTAAATTCAGGGGGGCAGCCCCAGCATTTT. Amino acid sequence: CTSSLNSGGQPQHF.

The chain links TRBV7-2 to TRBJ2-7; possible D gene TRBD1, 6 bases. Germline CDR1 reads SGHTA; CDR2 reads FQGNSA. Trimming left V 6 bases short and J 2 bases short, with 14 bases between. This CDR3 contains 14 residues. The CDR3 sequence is CASSPLGGPYEQYF. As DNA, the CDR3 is TGTGCCAGCAGTCCTCTTGGGGGCCCCTACGAGCAGTACTTC.

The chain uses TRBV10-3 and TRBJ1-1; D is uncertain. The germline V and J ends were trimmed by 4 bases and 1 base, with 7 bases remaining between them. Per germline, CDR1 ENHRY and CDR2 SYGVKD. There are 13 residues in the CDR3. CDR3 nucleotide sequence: TGTGCCATCAGTGGTACAGAGAACACTGAAGCTTTCTTT. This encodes CAISGTENTEAFF.

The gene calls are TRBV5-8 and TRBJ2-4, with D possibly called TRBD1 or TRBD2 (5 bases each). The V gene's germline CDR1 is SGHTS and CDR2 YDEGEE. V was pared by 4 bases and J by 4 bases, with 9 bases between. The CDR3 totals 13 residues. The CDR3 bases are TGTGCCAGCAGCGGATGGGGGAAAAACATTCAGTACTTC. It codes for CASSGWGKNIQYF.

CDR3 region: CSVLGTDYTGELFF. The CDR3 nucleotides read TGCAGCGTTCTTGGGACGGACTACACCGGGGAGCTGTTTTTT. The V and J genes are TRBV29-1 and TRBJ2-2; perhaps D is TRBD1 or TRBD2 (5 bases each). Trimming removed 5 bases at V and 3 bases at J, with 13 bases between. CDR1 is SQVTM and CDR2 is ANQGSEA in the germline V gene. The CDR3 loop spans 14 amino acids.

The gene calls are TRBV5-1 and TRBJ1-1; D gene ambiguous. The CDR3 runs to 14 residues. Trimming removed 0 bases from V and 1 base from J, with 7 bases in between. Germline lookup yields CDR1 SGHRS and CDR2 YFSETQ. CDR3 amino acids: CASSLDGWNTEAFF. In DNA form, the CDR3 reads TGCGCCAGCAGCTTGGACGGGTGGAACACTGAAGCTTTCTTT.

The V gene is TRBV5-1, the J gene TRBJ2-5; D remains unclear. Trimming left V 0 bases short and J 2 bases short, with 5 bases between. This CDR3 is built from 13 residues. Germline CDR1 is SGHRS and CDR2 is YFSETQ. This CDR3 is CASSLDPQETQYF. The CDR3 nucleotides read TGCGCCAGCAGCTTGGACCCTCAAGAGACCCAGTACTTC.

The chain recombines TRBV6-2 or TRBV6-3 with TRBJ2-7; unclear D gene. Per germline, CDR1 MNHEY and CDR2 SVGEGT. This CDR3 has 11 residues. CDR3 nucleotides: TGTGCTAGCAGTTGGCCCGACGAGCAGTACGTC. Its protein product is CASSWPDEQYV.

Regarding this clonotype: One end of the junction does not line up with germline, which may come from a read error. The DNA of the CDR3 is TGTGCCGGCAGAAAAGGGACAGGGTTCAATCAGCCCCAGCATTTT. Encoded protein: CAGRKGTGFNQPQHF. This chain links TRBV6-1 with TRBJ1-5; 9 nucleotides align to TRBD1. The germline gives CDR1 MNHNS, CDR2 SASEGT. The CDR3 contains 15 residues.

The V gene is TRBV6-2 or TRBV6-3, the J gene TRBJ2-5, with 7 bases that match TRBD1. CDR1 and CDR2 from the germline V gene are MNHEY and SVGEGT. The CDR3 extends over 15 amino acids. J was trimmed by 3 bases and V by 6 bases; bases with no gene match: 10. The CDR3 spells CASRYRGAGKETQYF. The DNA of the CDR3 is TGTGCCAGCAGATACAGGGGAGCTGGTAAAGAGACCCAGTACTTC.

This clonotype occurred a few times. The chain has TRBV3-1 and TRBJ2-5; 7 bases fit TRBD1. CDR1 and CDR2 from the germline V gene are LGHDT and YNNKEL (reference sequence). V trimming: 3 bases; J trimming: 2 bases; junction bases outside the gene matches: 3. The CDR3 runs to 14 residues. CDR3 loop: CASSQIQGQETQYF. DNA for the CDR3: TGTGCCAGCAGCCAGATACAGGGGCAAGAGACCCAGTACTTC.

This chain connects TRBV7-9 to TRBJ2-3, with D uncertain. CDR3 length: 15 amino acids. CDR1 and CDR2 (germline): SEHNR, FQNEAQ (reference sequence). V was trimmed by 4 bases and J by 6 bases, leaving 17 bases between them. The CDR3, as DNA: TGTGCCAGCAGCTCCCCCGGGCCCCTAAAGGATACGCAGTATTTT. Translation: CASSSPGPLKDTQYF.

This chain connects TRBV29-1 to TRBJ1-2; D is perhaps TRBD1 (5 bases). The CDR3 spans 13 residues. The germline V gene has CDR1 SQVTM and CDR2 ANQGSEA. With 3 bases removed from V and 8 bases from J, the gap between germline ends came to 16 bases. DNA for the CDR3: TGCAGCGTTGACGGAGGGGTTACGGGGGGCTACACCTTC. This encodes CSVDGGVTGGYTF.